The 5 T cell receptor beta chains presented below share a single source sample, sequenced in a study of beta chain features in type 1 diabetes. Overall study findings and caveats: Moderate but significant shortening of TCRB CDR3s was recorded in all four CD4+ subsets from Type 1 diabetes patients.

The whole isolated RNA underwent reverse transcription, so sequencing captured expressed TCRB transcripts. TCRdb's copy holds only in-frame clones and misses some; the assay was immunoSEQ multiplex PCR. The table includes hundreds of thousands of clones, roughly 13% detected once. For these TCRs, the target antigens are not known. The sample comprised naive CD4+ T cells from blood. The receptors derive from a man younger than 35 with type 1 diabetes.

This clone was picked up a small number of times. The chain carries TRBV30 and TRBJ2-1; the D gene is possibly TRBD2 (5 bases). This CDR3 comprises 14 residues. From germline, CDR1 is GTSNPN and CDR2 SVGIG (reference sequence). V lost 0 bases and J 7 bases, leaving 13 bases between the germline ends. CDR3 residues: CAWSVLEVYNEQFF. The CDR3 region has the DNA TGTGCCTGGAGTGTGTTGGAGGTTTATAATGAGCAGTTCTTC.

This clone has more than one count but fewer than ten. This sample includes further DNA sequences coding for the same CDR3. This chain connects TRBV30 to TRBJ1-1; no reliable D call. Trimming removed 2 bases from V and 2 bases from J, with 12 bases in between. CDR1 and CDR2 from the germline V gene are GTSNPN and SVGIG (reference sequence). The CDR3 contains 14 residues. The CDR3 DNA reads TGTGCCTGGAGTCCCGGGCCGGGAAACACTGAAGCTTTCTTT. Its protein is CAWSPGPGNTEAFF.

The chain employs TRBV7-9 and TRBJ2-1; TRBD1 is a possible D gene (6 bases). The CDR3 spans 15 residues. Per the germline V gene, CDR1 is SEHNR and CDR2 is FQNEAQ (reference sequence). V lost 6 bases and J 4 bases, leaving 16 bases between the germline ends. The CDR3 sequence: CASRGFGQRYNEQFF. The CDR3 nucleotides read TGTGCCAGCAGGGGGTTTGGACAGAGATACAATGAGCAGTTCTTC.

The chain links TRBV29-1 to TRBJ2-5; tentative D call: TRBD2 (6 bases). The CDR3 is 12 residues long. V was shortened by 5 bases and J by 3 bases, with 10 bases between the two germline ends. The germline gives CDR1 SQVTM, CDR2 ANQGSEA. The CDR3 sequence is CSVSSGEETQYF. In DNA form, the CDR3 reads TGCAGCGTTTCTTCGGGGGAAGAGACCCAGTACTTC.

V gene TRBV14 combines with J gene TRBJ2-2; D is unclear. The V and J ends lost 1 base and 1 base respectively, with 4 bases between them. The length of the CDR3 is 14 residues. Germline V gene data show CDR1 as SGHDN and CDR2 as FVKESK. CDR3 in DNA: TGTGCCAGCAGCCAAGTACGGAACACCGGGGAGCTGTTTTTT. Translated, it gives CASSQVRNTGELFF.